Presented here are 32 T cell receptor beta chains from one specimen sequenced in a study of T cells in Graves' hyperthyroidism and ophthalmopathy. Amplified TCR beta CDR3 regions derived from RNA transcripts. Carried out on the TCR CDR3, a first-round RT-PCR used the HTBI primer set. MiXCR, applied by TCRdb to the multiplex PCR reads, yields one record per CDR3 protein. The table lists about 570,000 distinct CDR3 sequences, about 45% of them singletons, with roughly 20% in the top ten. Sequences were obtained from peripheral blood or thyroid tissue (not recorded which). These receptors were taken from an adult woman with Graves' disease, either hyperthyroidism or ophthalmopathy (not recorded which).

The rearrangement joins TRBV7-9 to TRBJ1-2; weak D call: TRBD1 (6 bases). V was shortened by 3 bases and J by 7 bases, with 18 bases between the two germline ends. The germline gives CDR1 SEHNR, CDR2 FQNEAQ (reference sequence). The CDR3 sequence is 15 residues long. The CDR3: CASSFVGPGAGGYTF. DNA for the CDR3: TGTGCCAGCAGCTTCGTGGGACCGGGGGCTGGTGGCTACACCTTC.

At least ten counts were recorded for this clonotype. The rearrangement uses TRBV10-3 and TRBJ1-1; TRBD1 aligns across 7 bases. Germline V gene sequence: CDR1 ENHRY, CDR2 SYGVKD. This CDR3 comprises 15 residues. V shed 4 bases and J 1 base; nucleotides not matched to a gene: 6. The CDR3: CAISGGRGWNTEAFF. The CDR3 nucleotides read TGTGCCATCAGTGGGGGCAGGGGGTGGAACACTGAAGCTTTCTTT.

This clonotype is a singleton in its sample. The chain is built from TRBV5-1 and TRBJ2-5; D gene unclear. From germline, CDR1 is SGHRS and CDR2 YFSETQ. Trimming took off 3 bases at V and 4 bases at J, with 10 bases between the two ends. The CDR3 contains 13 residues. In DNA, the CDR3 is TGCGCCAGCAGCTCGGAGTTGCGAGAGACCCAGTACTTC. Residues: CASSSELRETQYF.

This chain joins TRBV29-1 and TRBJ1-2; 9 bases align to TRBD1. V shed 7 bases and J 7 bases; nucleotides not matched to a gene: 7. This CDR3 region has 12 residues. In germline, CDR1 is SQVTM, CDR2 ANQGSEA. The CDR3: CSALGQGGGYTF. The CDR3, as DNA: TGCAGCGCCCTGGGACAGGGTGGTGGCTACACCTTC.

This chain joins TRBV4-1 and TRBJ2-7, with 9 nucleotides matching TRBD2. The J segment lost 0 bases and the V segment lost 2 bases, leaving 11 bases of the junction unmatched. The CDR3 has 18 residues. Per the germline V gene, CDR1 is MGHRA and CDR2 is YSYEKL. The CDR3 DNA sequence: TGCGCCAGCAGCCAATTTATAGCGGGGGCGTATACCTCCTACGAGCAGTACTTC. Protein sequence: CASSQFIAGAYTSYEQYF.

The CDR3 spells CASSPWVSYNEQFF. The CDR3 bases are TGTGCCAGCAGCCCATGGGTCTCCTACAATGAGCAGTTCTTC. The J gene is TRBJ2-1, the V gene TRBV3-1; D unclear. This CDR3 spans 14 amino acids. Trimming removed 4 bases from V and 0 bases from J, with 7 bases in between. CDR1 is LGHDT, CDR2 YNNKEL, per germline (reference sequence).

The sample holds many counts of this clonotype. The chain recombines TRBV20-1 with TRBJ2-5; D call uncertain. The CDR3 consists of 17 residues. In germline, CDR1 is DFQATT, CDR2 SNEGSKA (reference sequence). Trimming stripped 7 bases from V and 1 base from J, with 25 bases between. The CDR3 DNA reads TGCAGTGTTATAGACCTGGAGCAGCTTACCACCCAAGAGACCCAGTACTTC. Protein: CSVIDLEQLTTQETQYF.

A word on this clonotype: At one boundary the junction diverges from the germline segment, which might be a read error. The CDR3 protein is CASSKGTGLPYEQYF. DNA for the CDR3: TGTGCCAGCAGTAAGGGGACAGGGCTCCCCTACGAGCAGTACTTC. The chain carries TRBV10-3 and TRBJ2-7, with 9 bases lining up with TRBD1. CDR3 length: 15 amino acids. Germline V gene data show CDR1 as ENHRY and CDR2 as SYGVKD.

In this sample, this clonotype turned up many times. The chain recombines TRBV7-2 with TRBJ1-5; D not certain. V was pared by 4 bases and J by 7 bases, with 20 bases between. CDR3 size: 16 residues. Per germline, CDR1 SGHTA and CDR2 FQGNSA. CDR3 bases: TGTGCCAGCAGCTCCCACGGCCCCGGGGTGGGGCAGCCCCAGCATTTT. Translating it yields CASSSHGPGVGQPQHF.

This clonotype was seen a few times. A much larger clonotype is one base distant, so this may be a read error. CDR3 nucleotide sequence: TGTGCCAGCAGCCCTCTGGGCGGTGGTTCGCCCCAGCATTTT. Its protein is CASSPLGGGSPQHF. The rearrangement uses TRBV11-2 and TRBJ1-5, with unresolved D. The germline V gene has CDR1 SGHAT and CDR2 FQNNGV. The CDR3 has 14 residues. V lost 5 bases, J lost 9 bases, and 17 bases lay in between.

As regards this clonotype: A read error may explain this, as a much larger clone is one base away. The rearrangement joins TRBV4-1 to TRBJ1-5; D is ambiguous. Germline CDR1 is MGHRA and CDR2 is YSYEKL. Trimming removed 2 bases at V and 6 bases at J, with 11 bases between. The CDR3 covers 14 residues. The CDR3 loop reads CASSQQWVAQPQHF. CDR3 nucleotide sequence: TGCGCCAGCAGCCAACAGTGGGTAGCTCAGCCCCAGCATTTT.

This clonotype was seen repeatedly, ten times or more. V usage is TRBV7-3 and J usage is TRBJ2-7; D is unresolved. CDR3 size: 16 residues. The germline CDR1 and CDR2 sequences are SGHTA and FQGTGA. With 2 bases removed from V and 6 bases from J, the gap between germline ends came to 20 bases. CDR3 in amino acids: CASSLGPGPGNSEQYF. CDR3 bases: TGTGCCAGCAGCTTAGGTCCCGGGCCTGGGAATTCCGAGCAGTACTTC.

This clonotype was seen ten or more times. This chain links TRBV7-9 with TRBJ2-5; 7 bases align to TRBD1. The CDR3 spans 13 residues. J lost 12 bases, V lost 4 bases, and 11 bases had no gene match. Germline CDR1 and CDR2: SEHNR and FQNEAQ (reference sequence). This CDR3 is CASSSRDSRREYF. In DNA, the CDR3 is TGTGCCAGCAGCTCCCGGGACAGCCGGCGGGAGTACTTC.

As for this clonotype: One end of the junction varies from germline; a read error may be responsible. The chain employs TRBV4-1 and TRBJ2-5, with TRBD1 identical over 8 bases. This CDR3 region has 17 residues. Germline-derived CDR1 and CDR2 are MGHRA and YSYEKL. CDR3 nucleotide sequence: TGCGCCAGCAGCCAAGAAACAGGGGGAGCTCTCCTAGAGGCCCAGTACTTC. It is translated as CASSQETGGALLEAQYF.

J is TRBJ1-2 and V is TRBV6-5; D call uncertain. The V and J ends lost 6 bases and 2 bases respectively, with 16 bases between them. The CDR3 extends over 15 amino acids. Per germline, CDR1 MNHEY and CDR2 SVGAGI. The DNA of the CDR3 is TGTGCCAGCAGCCAAGCCTTGACGGGCAACTATGGCTACACCTTC. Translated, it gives CASSQALTGNYGYTF.

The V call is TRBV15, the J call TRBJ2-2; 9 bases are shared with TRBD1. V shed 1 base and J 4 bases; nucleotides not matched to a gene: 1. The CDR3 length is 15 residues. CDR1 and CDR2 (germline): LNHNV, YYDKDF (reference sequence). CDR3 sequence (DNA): TGTGCCACCAGCAGAGGGACAGGGGTCACCGGGGAGCTGTTTTTT. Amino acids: CATSRGTGVTGELFF. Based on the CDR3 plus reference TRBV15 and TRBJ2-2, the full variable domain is DAMVIQNPRYQVTQFGKPVTLSCSQTLNHNVMYWYQQKSSQAPKLLFHYYDKDFNNEADTPDNFQSRRPNTSFCFLDIRSPGLGDTAMYLCATSRGTGVTGELFFGEGSRLTVL.

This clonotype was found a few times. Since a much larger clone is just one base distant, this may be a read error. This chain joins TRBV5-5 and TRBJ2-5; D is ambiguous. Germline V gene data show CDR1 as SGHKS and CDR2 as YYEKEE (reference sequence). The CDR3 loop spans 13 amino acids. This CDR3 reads CASATAPQETQSF. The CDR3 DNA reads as TGTGCCAGCGCAACGGCCCCGCAAGAGACCCAGTCCTTC.

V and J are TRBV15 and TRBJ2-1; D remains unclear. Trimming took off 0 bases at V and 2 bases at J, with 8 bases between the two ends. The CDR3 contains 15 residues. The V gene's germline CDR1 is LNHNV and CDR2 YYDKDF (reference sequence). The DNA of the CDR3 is TGTGCCACCAGCAGAGATCTCCTCGCCTACAATGAGCAGTTCTTC. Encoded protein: CATSRDLLAYNEQFF.

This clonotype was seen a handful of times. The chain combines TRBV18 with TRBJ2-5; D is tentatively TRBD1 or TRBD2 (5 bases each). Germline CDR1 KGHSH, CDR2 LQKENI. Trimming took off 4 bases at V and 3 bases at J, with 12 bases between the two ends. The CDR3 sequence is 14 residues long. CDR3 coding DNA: TGTGCCAGCTCACTTGGGACGATGAAAGAGACCCAGTACTTC. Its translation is CASSLGTMKETQYF.

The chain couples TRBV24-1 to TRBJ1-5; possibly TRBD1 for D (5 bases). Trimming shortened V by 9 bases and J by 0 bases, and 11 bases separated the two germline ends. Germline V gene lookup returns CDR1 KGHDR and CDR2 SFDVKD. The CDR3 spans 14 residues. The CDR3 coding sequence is TGTGCCACCGGGACGGAAGATAGCAATCAGCCCCAGCATTTT. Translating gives CATGTEDSNQPQHF.

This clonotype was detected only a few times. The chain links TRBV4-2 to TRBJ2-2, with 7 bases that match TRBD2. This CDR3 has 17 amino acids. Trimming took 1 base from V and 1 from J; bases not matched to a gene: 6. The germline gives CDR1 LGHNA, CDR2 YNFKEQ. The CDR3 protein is CASSQALSGVNTGELFF. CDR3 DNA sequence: TGTGCCAGCAGCCAAGCCCTAAGCGGGGTGAACACCGGGGAGCTGTTTTTT.

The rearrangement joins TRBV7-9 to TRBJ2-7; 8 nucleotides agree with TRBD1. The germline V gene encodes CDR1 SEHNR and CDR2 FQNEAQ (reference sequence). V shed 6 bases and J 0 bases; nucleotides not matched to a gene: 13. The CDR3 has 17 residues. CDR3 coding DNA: TGTGCCAGCAGTGCTAACTGGGGACAGGAACTCTCCTACGAGCAGTACTTC. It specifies CASSANWGQELSYEQYF.

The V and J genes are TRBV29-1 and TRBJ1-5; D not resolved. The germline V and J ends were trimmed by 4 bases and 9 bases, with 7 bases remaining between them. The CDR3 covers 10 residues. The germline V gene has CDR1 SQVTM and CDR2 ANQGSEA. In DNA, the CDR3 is TGCAGCGTTGGGCATGGGCCCCAGCATTTT. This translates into CSVGHGPQHF.

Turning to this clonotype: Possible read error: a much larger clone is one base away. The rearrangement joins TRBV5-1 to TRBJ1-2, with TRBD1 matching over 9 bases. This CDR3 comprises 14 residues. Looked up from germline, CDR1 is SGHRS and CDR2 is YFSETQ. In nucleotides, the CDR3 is TGCGCCGGCAGCCACTCGGGACAGGGCTATGGCTACACCTTC. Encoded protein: CAGSHSGQGYGYTF.

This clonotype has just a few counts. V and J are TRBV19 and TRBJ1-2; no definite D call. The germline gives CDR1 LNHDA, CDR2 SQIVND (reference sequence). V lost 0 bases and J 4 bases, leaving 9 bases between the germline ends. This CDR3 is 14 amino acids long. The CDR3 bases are TGTGCCAGTAGTATAGATACAGTGGGCTATGGCTACACCTTC. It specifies CASSIDTVGYGYTF.

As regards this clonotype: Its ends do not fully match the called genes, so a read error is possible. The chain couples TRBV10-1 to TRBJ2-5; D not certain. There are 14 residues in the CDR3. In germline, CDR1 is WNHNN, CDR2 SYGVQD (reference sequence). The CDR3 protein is CASSESVSSEIQYF. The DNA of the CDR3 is TGCGCCAGCAGTGAGAGCGTGAGTTCGGAGATCCAGTACTTC.

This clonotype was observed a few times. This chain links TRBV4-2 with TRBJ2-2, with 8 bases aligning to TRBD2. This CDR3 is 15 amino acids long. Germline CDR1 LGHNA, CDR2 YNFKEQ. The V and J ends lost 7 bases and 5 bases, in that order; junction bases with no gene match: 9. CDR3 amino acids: CASTPGGSWTGELFF. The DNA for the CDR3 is TGTGCCAGCACCCCGGGGGGGTCGTGGACCGGGGAGCTGTTTTTT.

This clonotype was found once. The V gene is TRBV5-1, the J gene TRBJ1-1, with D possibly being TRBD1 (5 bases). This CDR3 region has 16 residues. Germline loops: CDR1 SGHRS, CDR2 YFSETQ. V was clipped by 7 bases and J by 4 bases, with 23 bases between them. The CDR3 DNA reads TGCGCCAGCGTAGACTACCCGAACACCGGGACCACTGAAGCTTTCTTT. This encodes CASVDYPNTGTTEAFF.

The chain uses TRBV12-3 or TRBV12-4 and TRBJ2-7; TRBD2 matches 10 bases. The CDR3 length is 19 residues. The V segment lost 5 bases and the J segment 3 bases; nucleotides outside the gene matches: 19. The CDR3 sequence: CASSRIRGLAYRGSYEQYF. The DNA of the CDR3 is TGTGCCAGCAGTCGAATTAGGGGACTAGCGTACCGGGGGAGCTACGAGCAGTACTTC.

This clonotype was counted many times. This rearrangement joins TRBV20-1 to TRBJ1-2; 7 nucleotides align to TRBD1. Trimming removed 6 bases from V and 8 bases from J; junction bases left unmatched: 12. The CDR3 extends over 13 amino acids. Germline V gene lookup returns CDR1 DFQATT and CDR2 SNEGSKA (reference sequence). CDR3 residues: CSATKQGTRGYTF. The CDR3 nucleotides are TGCAGTGCAACTAAACAGGGGACGCGAGGCTACACCTTC.

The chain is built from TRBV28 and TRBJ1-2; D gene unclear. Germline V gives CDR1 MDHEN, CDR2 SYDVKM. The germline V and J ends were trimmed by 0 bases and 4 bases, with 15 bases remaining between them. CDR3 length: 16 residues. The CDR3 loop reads CASSLWSEGESYGYTF. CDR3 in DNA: TGTGCCAGCAGTTTATGGAGTGAGGGAGAGAGCTATGGCTACACCTTC.

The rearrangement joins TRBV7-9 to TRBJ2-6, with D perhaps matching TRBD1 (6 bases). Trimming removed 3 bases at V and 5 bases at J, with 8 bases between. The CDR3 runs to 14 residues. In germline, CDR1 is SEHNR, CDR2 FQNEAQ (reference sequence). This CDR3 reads CASSLGDRANVLTF. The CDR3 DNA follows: TGTGCCAGCAGCTTGGGGGACAGGGCCAACGTCCTGACTTTC. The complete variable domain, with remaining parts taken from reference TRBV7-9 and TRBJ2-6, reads DTGVSQNPRHKITKRGQNVTFRCDPISEHNRLYWYRQTLGQGPEFLTYFQNEAQLEKSRLLSDRFSAERPKGSFSTLEIQRTEQGDSAMYLCASSLGDRANVLTFGAGSRLTVL.